Each of the 7 T cell receptor beta chains below was sequenced from the same sample in a study of cytomegalovirus exposure and HLA in healthy donors (dated by TCRdb to the late 2010s). Libraries were prepared through the immunoSEQ multiplex PCR assay. A mixture of 60 forward primers for TCR Vbeta segments and 13 reverse primers for TCR Jbeta segments was used in the multiplex PCR. TCRdb re-hosts the immuneACCESS table, in-frame sequences only. Its copies lack some clones; in the studies checked, an unresolved V gene accounts for under half of them, and the cause for the rest is not known. The table for this sample lists under 130,000 clones. The ten largest clones capture 3% to 3.5% of the sample. Sequencing used PBMCs. These receptors were collected from a man aged 35-49 years in good health and CMV-seronegative.

CDR3 region: CASSLDTGARETQYF. Written as DNA, the CDR3 is TGTGCCAGCAGCTTAGATACAGGGGCGCGAGAGACCCAGTACTTC. The chain employs TRBV11-2 and TRBJ2-5, with 7 bases lining up with TRBD1. The CDR3 covers 15 residues. V was clipped by 0 bases and J by 4 bases; unmatched bases: 5. Germline V gene data show CDR1 as SGHAT and CDR2 as FQNNGV.

This chain connects TRBV11-2 to TRBJ1-4; TRBD1 agrees at 8 bases. There are 15 residues in the CDR3. Germline values: CDR1 SGHAT, CDR2 FQNNGV. V dropped 4 bases and J dropped 4; count of bases not matched to a gene: 5. CDR3 bases: TGTGCCAGCAGCTCCCAGGGGGCTTTTAATGAAAAACTGTTTTTT. Encoded protein: CASSSQGAFNEKLFF.

The chain carries TRBV4-1 and TRBJ2-7; D perhaps matches TRBD1 (6 bases). Germline V CDR1 and CDR2: MGHRA, YSYEKL. V was pared by 6 bases and J by 3 bases, with 21 bases between. The CDR3 is 16 amino acids. This chain's CDR3 is CASSISDSPLVYEQYF. The CDR3 nucleotides read TGCGCCAGCAGTATTTCGGACAGTCCCCTGGTCTACGAGCAGTACTTC.

Here the CDR3 DNA reads TGTGCCTGGAGGGGGGGGGATTACCGAAATTCACCCCTCCACTTT. It is translated as CAWRGGDYRNSPLHF. The V gene is TRBV30, the J gene TRBJ1-6, with D possibly being TRBD1 (5 bases). V was pared by 3 bases and J by 7 bases, with 16 bases between. Germline CDR1 is GTSNPN and CDR2 is SVGIG (reference sequence). The CDR3 runs 15 residues.

This chain joins TRBV19 and TRBJ2-7; 7 positions agree with TRBD2. Germline V gives CDR1 LNHDA, CDR2 SQIVND (reference sequence). The CDR3 spans 14 residues. J gave up 3 bases and V 1 base, and 3 bases lay outside the gene matches. The CDR3 DNA reads TGTGCCAGTAGTATAGCGGGAGGTCACTACGAGCAGTACTTC. Translating it yields CASSIAGGHYEQYF.

The chain has TRBV7-2 and TRBJ1-5; D perhaps matches TRBD1 (6 bases). Germline V gives CDR1 SGHTA, CDR2 FQGNSA. The CDR3 contains 16 residues. Deletions cut 5 bases from V and 5 bases from J, with 19 bases between. The CDR3 DNA sequence: TGTGCCAGCAGCCTTTACAACAGGGTAGGTCATCAGCCCCAGCATTTT. It yields the protein CASSLYNRVGHQPQHF.

The chain couples TRBV6-5 to TRBJ2-1; 14 nucleotides align to TRBD2. The ends lost 4 bases at V and 7 bases at J; junction bases unmatched: 6. This CDR3 is built from 16 residues. CDR1 is MNHEY and CDR2 is SVGAGI in the germline V gene. The CDR3 DNA reads as TGTGCCAGCAGTTGGATAGGACTAGCGGGAGGTAATGAGCAGTTCTTC. This encodes CASSWIGLAGGNEQFF.